The following is a TCR beta chain sequence with its context. The antigen this receptor binds is unknown. One base away there is no much larger clone; base qualities are not given. The entry originates in a study of blood T cell repertoires in COVID-19 (dated by TCRdb to 2020 to 2021). Context from the whole study: Samples covering the acute and convalescent phases of COVID-19 were provided by collaborators in the United States, Italy and Spain. The prospective study material was composed of cDNA or gDNA derived from T cells, B-cell-depleted T cells, or PBMCs. Subjects who had been exposed to COVID-19, were actively infected with it, or had recovered from it provided the deeply sampled blood TCRbeta repertoires that made up the dataset. The repertoires were released in a freely available public database intended as a resource for research on the immune response to SARS-CoV-2. Samples were obtained from the ongoing ImmuneRACE study (first 160 participants) and from 1,254 subjects provided by 6 global collaborators. The sample metadata nearly always contained a de-identified subject ID, COVID-19 status, age in years and sex. HLA class I and class II types, where available, came from metadata supplied by the sample provider rather than from assay-based typing. The investigation overall reported the following: The amount of clinical and demographic metadata varied by source and participant and was provided uncurated.

Each collaborating institution followed its own protocols to collect whole blood in K2EDTA tubes. For TCRbeta analysis, collaborators shipped samples as frozen whole blood, isolated PBMCs, or DNA extracted from either of those sample types. V sheds 5 bases and J sheds 3 bases, leaving 2 bases between their ends. For CDR1 and CDR2, the germline V gene lists MNHEY and SVGEGT. The CDR3 sequence holds 10 residues, the cysteine and phenylalanine included. The kept DNA is CDR3 alone, 30 bases in frame from the first base. The immunoSEQ Assay, a bias-controlled multiplex PCR, was used to amplify TCRbeta CDR3 regions from genomic DNA. Under the source paper's analysis protocol: Within the assay, amplification of reference gene primers was used to estimate how many nucleated cells each sample contained. To quantify the absolute abundance of each unique TCRbeta CDR3 rearrangement, sequence reads were collapsed and filtered. For each sample, productive Simpson clonality was calculated by taking the square root of Simpson's diversity index across productive rearrangements. TCRdb obtained this table from immuneACCESS and retained in-frame rearrangements with V and J assigned. These tables miss some clones; where compared with another copy, unresolved V genes account for less than half of the shortfall, and the remainder is unexplained. V and J calls and clone size are copied from that table; D and trimming were computed from the DNA. This sample has around 86,000 clones in its table, and over 75% of those were observed once. Over 10% of the sample is held by the ten biggest clonotypes.

This TCR derives from a human donor in a cohort sampled during active COVID-19. The sequenced sample was peripheral blood. The rearranged chain carries TRBV6-2 or TRBV6-3 and TRBJ2-7; the D gene cannot be resolved reliably. The CDR3 protein: CASSHYEQYF. The DNA is as follows: TGTGCCAGCAGTCACTACGAGCAGTACTTC.